Below are 23 T cell receptor beta chains sequenced from a single sample in a study of T cell responses to AZD1222 COVID-19 vaccine. TCRdb's table, derived via immunoSEQ multiplex PCR, lists solely in-frame clones and lacks some. Here the sample spans about 150,000 clones, 92% being singletons. Sequencing was performed on peripheral blood, taken on day 0 of AZD1222 vaccination. These TCRs come from an adult in good health.

In DNA form, the CDR3 reads TGTGCCAGCAGGGGATACTCTGGAAACACCATATATTTT. This gives the protein CASRGYSGNTIYF. The chain employs TRBV5-5 and TRBJ1-3; unclear D gene. The CDR3 is 13 residues long. V lost 5 bases to trimming and J lost 0 bases, with 6 bases between them. Germline loops: CDR1 SGHKS, CDR2 YYEKEE (reference sequence). The variable domain in full, completed from reference TRBV5-5 and TRBJ1-3, reads DAGVTQSPTHLIKTRGQQVTLRCSPISGHKSVSWYQQVLGQGPQFIFQYYEKEERGRGNFPDRFSARQFPNYSSELNVNALLLGDSALYLCASRGYSGNTIYFGEGSWLTVV.

J is TRBJ2-7 and V is TRBV5-4, with 12 bases aligning to TRBD2. Trimming took 0 bases from V and 4 from J; bases not matched to a gene: 2. The CDR3 totals 15 residues. Germline V gene sequence: CDR1 SGHNT, CDR2 YYREEE (reference sequence). The CDR3 DNA sequence: TGTGCCAGCAGCTTGGGTCTAGCGGGGGGGTACGAGCAGTACTTC. It encodes CASSLGLAGGYEQYF.

This clone turned up a few times. This chain connects TRBV18 to TRBJ2-5; D is perhaps TRBD1 (6 bases). The CDR3 loop spans 13 amino acids. The ends were cut back, 6 bases at V and 1 base at J, with 9 bases in the middle. Germline lookup yields CDR1 KGHSH and CDR2 LQKENI. The CDR3 loop reads CASSPGVQETQYF. CDR3 nucleotides: TGTGCCAGCTCCCCAGGGGTCCAAGAGACCCAGTACTTC. Full variable domain (remainder filled in from reference TRBV18 and TRBJ2-5): NAGVMQNPRHLVRRRGQEARLRCSPMKGHSHVYWYRQLPEEGLKFMVYLQKENIIDESGMPKERFSAEFPKEGPSILRIQQVVRGDSAAYFCASSPGVQETQYFGPGTRLLVL.

The chain combines TRBV6-6 with TRBJ2-1; 8 bases are shared with TRBD2. The CDR3 has 15 amino acids. V lost 4 bases and J lost 0; bases outside the gene matches: 2. The germline V gene has CDR1 MNHNY and CDR2 SVGAGI (reference sequence). Here the CDR3 DNA reads TGTGCCAGCAGTTCCGGGACTAGCTCCTACAATGAGCAGTTCTTC. It translates to CASSSGTSSYNEQFF.

The CDR3 region is CASSYTDIPGFGYTF. Here the CDR3 DNA reads TGTGCCAGCAGCTATACGGACATCCCCGGGTTTGGCTACACCTTC. V and J are TRBV3-1 (or the pseudogene TRBV3-2) and TRBJ1-2, with D possibly being TRBD1 (5 bases). This CDR3 has 15 residues. The V gene lost 5 bases and the J gene lost 7 bases, with 20 bases spanning the gap. Germline assignment: CDR1 LGHDT and CDR2 YNNKEL (reference sequence).

The chain joins TRBV29-1 to TRBJ1-1; maybe TRBD1 (5 bases). Trimming shortened V by 0 bases and J by 4 bases, and 9 bases separated the two germline ends. The germline V gene has CDR1 SQVTM and CDR2 ANQGSEA. The CDR3 length is 13 residues. The CDR3 spells CSVEDRAGTEAFF. The CDR3 coding sequence is TGCAGCGTTGAAGACAGGGCGGGCACTGAAGCTTTCTTT.

This chain joins TRBV7-8 and TRBJ2-5, with D perhaps TRBD2 (5 bases). The CDR3 totals 14 residues. With 5 bases removed from V and 6 bases from J, the gap between germline ends came to 16 bases. Germline lookup yields CDR1 SGHVS and CDR2 FQNEAQ. The CDR3 here is CASSVSGIRKTQYF. Written as DNA, the CDR3 is TGTGCCAGCAGCGTATCCGGGATCCGGAAGACCCAGTACTTC.

The chain joins TRBV2 to TRBJ1-5; TRBD1 aligns across 9 bases. V lost 4 bases, J lost 7 bases, and 14 bases stayed unmatched. The CDR3 runs 17 residues. Germline assignment: CDR1 SNHLY and CDR2 FYNNEI. The DNA for the CDR3 is TGTGCCAGCAGTGTACTAAGGCGGGACAGGGTTTGGCAGCCCCAGCATTTT. Translated, it gives CASSVLRRDRVWQPQHF.

The chain combines TRBV27 with TRBJ1-1, with 8 bases that match TRBD1. With V trimmed by 6 bases and J by 3 bases, 3 bases remained unmatched. The CDR3 consists of 13 residues. The germline CDR1 and CDR2 sequences are MNHEY and SMNVEV (reference sequence). The CDR3 sequence: CASRGQGYTEAFF. In nucleotides, the CDR3 is TGTGCCAGCAGAGGACAGGGCTACACTGAAGCTTTCTTT.

This clone was observed a few times. The chain's CDR3 is CASSGHGTGFTGELFF. In DNA form, the CDR3 reads TGTGCCAGCAGTGGCCATGGGACAGGGTTCACCGGGGAGCTGTTTTTT. The chain has TRBV6-1 and TRBJ2-2; 9 bases are a match to TRBD1. This CDR3 is 16 amino acids long. Germline trimming cut 4 bases from V and 4 bases from J; bases unmatched to any gene: 7. Looked up from germline, CDR1 is MNHNS and CDR2 is SASEGT.

The chain uses TRBV29-1 and TRBJ1-5; D is uncertain. Germline CDR1 and CDR2: SQVTM and ANQGSEA. This CDR3 region has 14 residues. V was clipped by 7 bases and J by 4 bases, with 17 bases between them. Here the CDR3 reads CSAQEDSLNQPQHF. CDR3 sequence (DNA): TGCAGCGCCCAAGAGGACTCTTTAAATCAGCCCCAGCATTTT.

This chain connects TRBV5-4 to TRBJ2-7; 8 nucleotides agree with TRBD2. The junction had 11 bases not matched to a gene; V was cut back by 4 bases and J by 2 bases. Germline V CDR1 and CDR2: SGHNT, YYREEE (reference sequence). CDR3 length: 16 residues. The CDR3 loop is CASSSRGGLPTYEQYF. The CDR3 coding sequence is TGTGCCAGCAGCAGCCGGGGGGGGCTCCCAACCTACGAGCAGTACTTC. The variable domain in full, completed from reference TRBV5-4 and TRBJ2-7, reads ETGVTQSPTHLIKTRGQQVTLRCSSQSGHNTVSWYQQALGQGPQFIFQYYREEENGRGNFPPRFSGLQFPNYSSELNVNALELDDSALYLCASSSRGGLPTYEQYFGPGTRLTVT.

This chain joins TRBV9 and TRBJ2-1; 7 bases line up with TRBD1. Trimming removed 6 bases from V and 0 bases from J; junction bases left unmatched: 6. Germline CDR1 SGDLS, CDR2 YYNGEE. This CDR3 has 15 amino acids. Here the CDR3 DNA reads TGTGCCAGCACCAAGACAGGGAGCTCCTACAATGAGCAGTTCTTC. Translating it yields CASTKTGSSYNEQFF.

The chain carries TRBV10-3 and TRBJ1-2; a possible D gene is TRBD1 (6 bases). The ends were cut back, 10 bases at V and 0 bases at J, with 18 bases in the middle. Germline V CDR1 and CDR2: ENHRY, SYGVKD. This CDR3 has 15 amino acids. This CDR3 reads CATGEGGSTNYGYTF. The CDR3 DNA reads TGTGCCACCGGCGAGGGGGGGTCTACTAACTATGGCTACACCTTC.

This clone was found once. The CDR3 DNA reads as TGTGCCATCAGTAACGGACAGGGGAGGACTGAAGCTTTCTTT. Amino acids: CAISNGQGRTEAFF. J is TRBJ1-1 and V is TRBV10-3; 9 bases line up with TRBD1. This CDR3 comprises 14 residues. V lost 5 bases to trimming and J lost 5 bases; unmatched junction nucleotides: 6. Per germline, CDR1 ENHRY and CDR2 SYGVKD.

The V and J genes are TRBV2 and TRBJ1-2; D perhaps matches TRBD1 (5 bases). This CDR3 comprises 13 residues. The V end lost 6 bases, the J end lost 8 bases, and 16 bases lay between the germline ends. Germline lookup yields CDR1 SNHLY and CDR2 FYNNEI. The CDR3 DNA sequence: TGTGCCAGCAGAGGGACGGGGCCTCTAGGCTACACCTTC. It codes for CASRGTGPLGYTF.

The J gene is TRBJ1-1, the V gene TRBV6-5, with D perhaps TRBD1 (5 bases). V lost 6 bases and J lost 2, with 13 bases in between. The CDR3 sequence is 14 residues long. CDR1 is MNHEY and CDR2 is SVGAGI in the germline V gene. CDR3 protein: CASRQGVLNTEAFF. CDR3 nucleotides: TGTGCCAGCAGACAAGGGGTCCTAAACACTGAAGCTTTCTTT.

Of note for this clone: One junction end disagrees with the germline gene, perhaps due to a read error. J is TRBJ1-4 and V is TRBV6-1; possibly TRBD1 for D (5 bases). Germline CDR1 and CDR2: MNHNS and SASEGT. This CDR3 comprises 19 residues. The chain's CDR3 is CASSEQPRPLGGSNERLFF. In DNA form, the CDR3 reads TGTGCCAGCAGTGAACAGCCACGGCCGCTGGGGGGATCTAATGAAAGACTGTTTTTT.

This clone occurred a few times. The rearrangement joins TRBV1 to TRBJ2-2; the table assigns TRBD2, which was not confirmed against the DNA. TRBV1 is tagged as a pseudogene. CDR3 size: 17 residues. The chain's CDR3 is CTSSQESSGQGTGELFF. CDR3 sequence (DNA): TGCACCAGCAGCCAGGAATCTAGCGGGCAGGGCACCGGGGAGCTGTTTTTT.

This clone has more than one count but fewer than ten. The V gene is TRBV10-2, the J gene TRBJ2-7; 11 bases are a match to TRBD2. Per the germline V gene, CDR1 is WSHSY and CDR2 is SAAADI. The V gene end was trimmed by 3 bases and the J gene end by 2 bases; junction bases not matched to a gene: 6. This CDR3 is built from 16 residues. In nucleotides, the CDR3 is TGCGCCAGCAGTGAAGCCGGGACTAGCGGCCCCTACGAGCAGTACTTC. This codes for CASSEAGTSGPYEQYF.

This rearrangement joins TRBV6-1 to TRBJ1-3, with unresolved D. Trimming took off 2 bases at V and 5 bases at J, with 13 bases between the two ends. CDR1 and CDR2 (germline): MNHNS, SASEGT. The CDR3 totals 15 residues. Here the CDR3 reads CASSEPGAIRNTIYF. Written as DNA, the CDR3 is TGTGCCAGCAGTGAACCGGGCGCCATTCGAAACACCATATATTTT.

The chain couples TRBV9 to TRBJ2-7; 11 nucleotides agree with TRBD1. The CDR3 contains 15 residues. Germline loops: CDR1 SGDLS, CDR2 YYNGEE. J lost 3 bases, V lost 2 bases, and 4 bases had no gene match. The CDR3 reads CASSVTDRGHYEQYF. In DNA form, the CDR3 reads TGTGCCAGCAGCGTGACGGACAGGGGGCACTACGAGCAGTACTTC.

The chain is built from TRBV10-1 and TRBJ1-1; D unresolved. Germline V gives CDR1 WNHNN, CDR2 SYGVQD (reference sequence). This CDR3 is 13 amino acids long. The V gene lost 3 bases and the J gene lost 3 bases, with 8 bases spanning the gap. This CDR3 is CASSDAGYTEAFF. As DNA, the CDR3 is TGCGCCAGCAGTGATGCTGGTTACACTGAAGCTTTCTTT.